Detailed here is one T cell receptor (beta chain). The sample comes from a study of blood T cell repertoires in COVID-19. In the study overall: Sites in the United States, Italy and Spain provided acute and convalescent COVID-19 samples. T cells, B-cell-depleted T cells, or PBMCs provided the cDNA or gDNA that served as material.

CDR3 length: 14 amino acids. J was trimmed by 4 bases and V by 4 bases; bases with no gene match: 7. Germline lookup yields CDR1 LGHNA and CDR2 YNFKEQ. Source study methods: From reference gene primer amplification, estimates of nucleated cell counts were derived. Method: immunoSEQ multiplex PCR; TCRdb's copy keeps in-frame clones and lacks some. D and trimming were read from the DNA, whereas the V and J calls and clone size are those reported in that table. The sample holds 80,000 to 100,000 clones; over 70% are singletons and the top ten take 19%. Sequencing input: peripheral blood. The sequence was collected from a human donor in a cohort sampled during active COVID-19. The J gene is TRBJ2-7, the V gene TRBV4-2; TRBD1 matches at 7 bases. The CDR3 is CASSPATGSYEQYF. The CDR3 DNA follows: TGTGCCAGCAGCCCGGCGACAGGGAGTTACGAGCAGTACTTC.